This T cell receptor (beta chain) was sequenced for a study of blood T cells in healthy people across ages. General study findings and limits: Diversity estimates from one million T cells were considered underestimates.

In the case of this clonotype: The target antigen is unknown.

A second roughly 6 to 12 cycle PCR used barcoded and J-beta primers. MiXCR was run by TCRdb on the 5' RACE reads, yielding one entry per CDR3 protein. This sample yields some 1.4 million distinct CDR3 sequences, of which around 39% are seen a single time; 6.5% to 10% belongs to the top ten. The sequence was obtained from a woman in her late teens or twenties in good health. Material for sequencing was blood.

The CDR3 DNA follows: TGTGCCAGCAGCTCCTCAGGGTTGGGAAAAGAGACCCAGTACTTC. Amino acids: CASSSSGLGKETQYF. The chain couples TRBV7-2 to TRBJ2-5; D perhaps matches TRBD1 (5 bases). The germline gives CDR1 SGHTA, CDR2 FQGNSA. Trimming pared 4 bases from V and 3 bases from J, leaving 15 bases between. The CDR3 sequence is 15 residues long. The whole variable domain, remainder taken from reference TRBV7-2 and TRBJ2-5, is GAGVSQSPSNKVTEKGKDVELRCDPISGHTALYWYRQSLGQGLEFLIYFQGNSAPDKSGLPSDRFSAERTGGSVSTLTIQRTQQEDSAVYLCASSSSGLGKETQYFGPGTRLLVL.